The clone carrying this T cell receptor beta chain has more than one count but fewer than ten. Its antigen is undetermined. The source of the sample is a study of CD8 T cells in ankylosing spondylitis. Whole-study results and caveats: Disease-linked clones reportedly concentrated significantly in matched ankylosing spondylitis synovial fluid. Earlier reports found some motif variants in synovial fluid and blood in reactive arthritis.

The germline V and J ends were trimmed by 4 bases and 6 bases, with 13 bases remaining between them. The CDR3 is 13 residues long. The germline gives CDR1 SEHNR, CDR2 FQNEAQ (reference sequence). TCRdb passed the 5' RACE reads through MiXCR, listing each CDR3 protein once. This repertoire shows 250,000 or so distinct CDR3 sequences, 20% to 30% found once; its top ten account for 0.5% to 0.75%. V gene TRBV7-9 combines with J gene TRBJ2-7; D tentatively reads TRBD1 or TRBD2 (5 bases each). The TCR comes from a male donor with ankylosing spondylitis or in good health (not recorded which). Input material: blood, either unsorted or a sorted T cell fraction (not recorded which). Here the CDR3 DNA reads TGTGCCAGCAGCTCCGGTGGGGGATCCGAGCAGTACTTC. The encoded protein is CASSSGGGSEQYF.